Presented here are 22 T cell receptor beta chains from one specimen sequenced in a study of PD-1 blockade in classical Hodgkin lymphoma. There was relapse after autologous stem cell transplantation in every patient, and there was variation in brentuximab vedotin exposure. TCRdb's table, derived via immunoSEQ multiplex PCR, lists solely in-frame clones and lacks some. The table lists around 7,100 clones, about 83% of them singletons. The material was peripheral blood mononuclear cells (PBMCs), obtained at baseline. Every receptor here comes from a human donor with classical Hodgkin lymphoma.

The chain carries TRBV11-2 and TRBJ1-2, with D possibly TRBD1 on 5 matching bases. Germline lookup yields CDR1 SGHAT and CDR2 FQNNGV. V was trimmed by 0 bases and J by 4 bases, leaving 9 bases between them. The CDR3 is 14 residues long. CDR3 nucleotides: TGTGCCAGCAGCTTAGATGGAGGGACCTATGGCTACACCTTC. Protein: CASSLDGGTYGYTF.

This clone was observed a handful of times. The rearrangement joins TRBV5-1 to TRBJ1-5; 8 nucleotides line up with TRBD1. This CDR3 is built from 15 residues. V lost 2 bases to trimming and J lost 4 bases; unmatched junction nucleotides: 5. Per germline, CDR1 SGHRS and CDR2 YFSETQ. The CDR3 nucleotides read TGCGCCAGCAGCTTCCGGACAGGGAGTAATCAGCCCCAGCATTTT. This translates into CASSFRTGSNQPQHF.

The chain recombines TRBV30 with TRBJ2-1; maybe TRBD1 (7 bases). Germline assignment: CDR1 GTSNPN and CDR2 SVGIG (reference sequence). Trimming removed 4 bases at V and 5 bases at J, with 12 bases between. This CDR3 has 13 amino acids. CDR3 protein: CAWTEGQNNEQFF. As DNA, the CDR3 is TGTGCCTGGACGGAGGGACAGAACAATGAGCAGTTCTTC.

The chain carries TRBV6-1 and TRBJ2-5; no clear D gene. Germline V CDR1 and CDR2: MNHNS, SASEGT. Between the trimmed V and J ends, which lost 6 bases and 1 base, there was a span of 9 bases. The CDR3 consists of 13 residues. CDR3 DNA: TGTGCCAGCAGCCTACCCAGCCAAGAGACCCAGTACTTC. Its protein is CASSLPSQETQYF.

This clone was observed a few times. This rearrangement joins TRBV7-9 to TRBJ1-6, with a tentative D call TRBD1 (5 bases). Germline V gene data show CDR1 as SEHNR and CDR2 as FQNEAQ (reference sequence). The CDR3 covers 16 residues. Trimming stripped 5 bases from V and 10 bases from J, with 21 bases between. The DNA for the CDR3 is TGTGCCAGCAGCGTAACCGGGACGATATCTGGCTCACCCCTCCACTTT. Its translation: CASSVTGTISGSPLHF.

The table lists this clone with a count of one. The chain employs TRBV19 and TRBJ1-2; 8 bases line up with TRBD1. This CDR3 region has 15 residues. Germline loops: CDR1 LNHDA, CDR2 SQIVND (reference sequence). V shed 3 bases and J 8 bases; nucleotides not matched to a gene: 11. CDR3 protein: CASSMDPGTGIGYTF. The CDR3 DNA is TGTGCCAGTAGTATGGATCCCGGGACAGGTATCGGCTACACCTTC.

This clone was seen a few times. This chain uses TRBV9 with TRBJ1-1; D gene uncertain. The V gene lost 0 bases and the J gene lost 1 base, with 7 bases spanning the gap. This CDR3 is 14 amino acids long. Germline assignment: CDR1 SGDLS and CDR2 YYNGEE. The CDR3 protein is CASSVEGPNTEAFF. The CDR3 DNA reads TGTGCCAGCAGCGTAGAGGGCCCGAACACTGAAGCTTTCTTT.

The V call is TRBV30, the J call TRBJ1-2; D is unresolved. V was shortened by 0 bases and J by 8 bases, with 10 bases between the two germline ends. The CDR3 is 12 amino acids. CDR1 GTSNPN and CDR2 SVGIG come from the germline V gene (reference sequence). CDR3 nucleotide sequence: TGTGCCTGGAGTGTTCCGGGAGAGGGCTACACCTTC. It specifies CAWSVPGEGYTF.

The rearrangement joins TRBV7-6 to TRBJ1-1; D uncertain. In germline, CDR1 is SGHVS, CDR2 FNYEAQ. V lost 3 bases to trimming and J lost 4 bases, with 15 bases between them. The CDR3 covers 15 residues. The CDR3 loop is CASSFLLERGTEAFF. CDR3 DNA: TGTGCCAGCAGCTTCCTATTGGAACGGGGCACTGAAGCTTTCTTT.

The gene calls are TRBV6-1 and TRBJ1-3; D is ambiguous. The V and J ends lost 2 bases and 4 bases respectively, with 9 bases between them. CDR1 is MNHNS and CDR2 is SASEGT in the germline V gene. This CDR3 is built from 14 residues. The CDR3 DNA reads TGTGCCAGCAGTGAACTGTCCAGGGGAAACACCATATATTTT. Protein sequence: CASSELSRGNTIYF.

The table lists this clone with a few counts. The rearrangement joins TRBV6-1 to TRBJ1-2, with D possibly matching TRBD1 (6 bases). Between the trimmed V and J ends, which lost 6 bases and 4 bases, there was a span of 15 bases. This CDR3 region has 14 residues. CDR1 is MNHNS, CDR2 SASEGT, per germline. The CDR3 DNA is TGTGCCAGCAGCGTTGGAGGGGGTTCCTATGGCTACACCTTC. Protein sequence: CASSVGGGSYGYTF.

This clone has more than one count but fewer than ten. V and J are TRBV6-5 and TRBJ2-7; D remains unclear. CDR3 size: 13 residues. Germline assignment: CDR1 MNHEY and CDR2 SVGAGI. Trimming pared 7 bases from V and 2 bases from J, leaving 12 bases between. The CDR3 is CASTPGPTYEQYF. The CDR3 coding sequence is TGTGCCAGCACCCCCGGCCCAACCTACGAGCAGTACTTC.

V usage is TRBV15 and J usage is TRBJ2-3, with 10 bases aligning to TRBD2. Trimming took 4 bases from V and 1 from J; bases not matched to a gene: 2. This CDR3 spans 15 amino acids. The germline V gene encodes CDR1 LNHNV and CDR2 YYDKDF (reference sequence). CDR3 residues: CATSTGTSGTDTQYF. For the CDR3, the DNA is TGTGCCACCAGCACGGGGACTAGCGGCACAGATACGCAGTATTTT.

V usage is TRBV19 and J usage is TRBJ1-6; D is undetermined. This CDR3 contains 15 residues. The V end was cut by 3 bases, the J end by 11 bases, with 17 bases between. Germline assignment: CDR1 LNHDA and CDR2 SQIVND (reference sequence). CDR3 DNA sequence: TGTGCCAGTAGTATTCCGGGCGACCCCCCACCACCCCTCCACTTT. Translating gives CASSIPGDPPPPLHF.

The chain combines TRBV5-4 with TRBJ1-3; D not resolved. This CDR3 is built from 12 residues. Germline values: CDR1 SGHNT, CDR2 YYREEE (reference sequence). The germline V and J ends were trimmed by 2 bases and 1 base, with 1 base remaining between them. The CDR3 DNA reads as TGTGCCAGCAGCTTTTCTGGAAACACCATATATTTT. Translating gives CASSFSGNTIYF.

The V call is TRBV13, the J call TRBJ2-2; 7 nucleotides match TRBD1. From germline, CDR1 is PRHDT and CDR2 FYEKMQ (reference sequence). V shed 0 bases, J shed 7 bases, and the junction held 8 bases outside the gene matches. This CDR3 spans 16 amino acids. The DNA for the CDR3 is TGTGCCAGCAGCTTAGGCCGAGGGACAGTTGACGGGGAGCTGTTTTTT. Protein product: CASSLGRGTVDGELFF.

This clone was recorded only once. This chain connects TRBV5-8 to TRBJ2-7; 11 bases agree with TRBD1. The trim removed 5 bases at V and 12 bases at J, leaving 10 bases unmatched. This CDR3 contains 13 residues. CDR1 is SGHTS, CDR2 YDEGEE, per germline. The CDR3 coding sequence is TGTGCCAGCAGGCCCCCGGACAGGGGGCAGGTGTACTTC. Translated: CASRPPDRGQVYF.

This chain connects TRBV30 to TRBJ1-2; D is undetermined. Trimming stripped 1 base from V and 4 bases from J, with 10 bases between. Per the germline V gene, CDR1 is GTSNPN and CDR2 is SVGIG (reference sequence). This CDR3 has 13 residues. DNA for the CDR3: TGTGCCTGGAGTGCCACACAGTCCTATGGCTACACCTTC. Protein sequence: CAWSATQSYGYTF.

This chain uses TRBV25-1 with TRBJ2-3, with D tentatively TRBD1 (6 bases). Germline CDR1 and CDR2: MGHDK and SYGVNS. Trimming cost V 4 bases and J 4 bases, with 12 bases left between them. The CDR3 is 14 amino acids. The chain's CDR3 is CASSVQGISDTQYF. CDR3 coding DNA: TGTGCCAGCAGTGTACAGGGAATATCAGATACGCAGTATTTT.

The V gene is TRBV6-1, the J gene TRBJ1-1; 10 bases line up with TRBD1. The CDR3 totals 15 residues. J lost 3 bases, V lost 6 bases, and 7 bases had no gene match. CDR1 is MNHNS and CDR2 is SASEGT in the germline V gene. CDR3 sequence reads: CASRWADRGYTEAFF. The CDR3 DNA sequence: TGTGCCAGCAGGTGGGCGGACAGGGGGTACACTGAAGCTTTCTTT.

J is TRBJ2-5 and V is TRBV18; TRBD1 agrees at 7 bases. The germline gives CDR1 KGHSH, CDR2 LQKENI. The CDR3 runs 16 residues. V trimming: 3 bases; J trimming: 5 bases; junction bases outside the gene matches: 12. DNA for the CDR3: TGTGCCAGCTCACCTCCCTCGACAGGGAGAGGGGAGACCCAGTACTTC. This encodes CASSPPSTGRGETQYF.

The genes are TRBV7-2 and TRBJ2-1; the match to TRBD2 covers 8 bases. Trimming took 9 bases from V and 7 from J; bases not matched to a gene: 5. Germline CDR1 and CDR2: SGHTA and FQGNSA. This CDR3 has 12 residues. The CDR3 nucleotides are TGTGCCAGTTTAGCGGGACCGAATGAGCAGTTCTTC. This gives the protein CASLAGPNEQFF.